This T cell receptor (beta chain) appears in the sequencing data of a study of T cells in Graves' hyperthyroidism and ophthalmopathy. The investigators amplified TCR beta CDR3 regions from RNA transcripts. When the TCR CDR3 underwent first-round RT-PCR, the HTBI primer set was used. TCRdb recomputed calls from the multiplex PCR reads with MiXCR, one row per CDR3 protein. The sample yields about 420,000 distinct CDR3 sequences, approximately 14% seen once. The trim removed 6 bases at V and 7 bases at J, leaving 12 bases unmatched. Germline assignment: CDR1 MNHEY and CDR2 SVGEGT. CDR3 length equals 16 residues. At least ten counts were recorded for this clonotype.

The TCR originated in a woman younger than 30 with Graves' hyperthyroidism. The gene calls are TRBV6-2 or TRBV6-3 and TRBJ1-6; 7 bases agree with TRBD1. Material: blood. In DNA, the CDR3 is TGTGCCAGCAGGCCATTCAGGGGGGCAGGAAATTCACCCCTCCACTTT. Residues: CASRPFRGAGNSPLHF.